This T cell receptor (beta chain) was captured in a study of OX40 agonist ivuxolimab in advanced cancers. Study-level information: The eligibility criteria allowed prior anti-PD-1, anti-PD-L1 or anti-CTLA-4 therapy, and 40% had some.

Collection of blood occurred at baseline, at cycle 4 day 1, and at cycle 7 day 1. A note on this clone: As yet, its antigen is unknown.

Germline-derived CDR1 and CDR2 are SGHTA and FQGNSA. This CDR3 region has 18 residues. V was pared by 1 base and J by 2 bases, with 11 bases of the junction left unmatched. The repertoire was sequenced with immunoSEQ multiplex PCR; TCRdb's copy has only in-frame clones and lacks some. The sample carries tens of thousands of clones, roughly 94% recorded once. Study-wide results and limits: Expanded clones belonging to CD8+ T cells outnumbered, on average, those of CD4+.

The sequence was obtained from an adult with an advanced solid tumor such as melanoma, head and neck, liver or kidney cancer. The chain uses TRBV7-2 and TRBJ2-7; TRBD2 matches at 10 bases. Sample: CD4+ or CD8+ T cells sorted from blood, taken in a trial of the OX40 agonist ivuxolimab. DNA of the CDR3: TGTGCCAGCAGCTTAGAGGAGGCTAGCGGGGGACACACCTACGAGCAGTACTTC. Translated: CASSLEEASGGHTYEQYF.